This TCR beta chain was identified during a study of blood T cell repertoires in COVID-19. Turning to the study itself: Collection of acute and convalescent COVID-19 samples took place in the United States, Italy and Spain. Sample material is recorded as cDNA or gDNA derived from T cells, B-cell-depleted T cells, or PBMCs.

Cohort 3 donors were reported recovered after two negative PCRs, clearance, or symptom resolution. This clone was counted ten times or more. In the original processing: Reference gene primer amplification in the assay estimated nucleated cell counts. Profiling relied on immunoSEQ multiplex PCR, and the TCRdb table lists in-frame clones only, not all of them. That table gives V, J and clone size, and the DNA gave D and trimming. The profile covers some 150,000 clones, with around 86% appearing a single time and less than 4.5% taken by the ten largest. The CDR3 runs to 13 residues. The ends were cut back, 4 bases at V and 4 bases at J, with 10 bases in the middle. Germline lookup yields CDR1 SGHDN and CDR2 FVKESK.

V gene TRBV14 combines with J gene TRBJ1-1; a weak D match, TRBD1 (6 bases). The source is a man over 45 who had recovered from COVID-19. Source material: PBMCs or T cells enriched from blood (not recorded which). CDR3 in amino acids: CASSPRDTTEAFF. CDR3 DNA sequence: TGTGCCAGCAGCCCTCGGGACACCACTGAAGCTTTCTTT.